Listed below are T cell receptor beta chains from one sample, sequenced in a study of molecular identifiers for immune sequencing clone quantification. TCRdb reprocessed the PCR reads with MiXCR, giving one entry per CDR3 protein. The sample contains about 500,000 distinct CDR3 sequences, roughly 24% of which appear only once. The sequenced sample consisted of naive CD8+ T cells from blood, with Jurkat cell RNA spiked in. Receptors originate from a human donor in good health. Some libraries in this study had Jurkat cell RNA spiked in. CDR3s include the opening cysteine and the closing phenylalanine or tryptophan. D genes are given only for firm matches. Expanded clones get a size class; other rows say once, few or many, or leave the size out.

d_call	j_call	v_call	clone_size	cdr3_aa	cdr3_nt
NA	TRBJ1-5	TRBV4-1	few	CASSQVPREDQPQHF	TGCGCCAGCAGCCAAGTGCCTCGTGAGGATCAGCCCCAGCATTTT
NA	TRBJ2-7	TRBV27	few	CASSTTVGYEQYF	TGTGCCAGCAGTACGACGGTTGGCTACGAGCAGTACTTC
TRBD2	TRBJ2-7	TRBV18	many	CASSLSGVASYEQYF	TGTGCCAGCTCACTTAGCGGGGTAGCGTCCTACGAGCAGTACTTC
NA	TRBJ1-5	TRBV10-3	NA	CAISETGNQPQHF	TGTGCCATCAGTGAAACGGGAAATCAGCCCCAGCATTTT
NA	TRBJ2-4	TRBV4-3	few	CASSQMRGESGNIQYF	TGCGCCAGCAGCCAAATGCGGGGCGAGTCGGGAAACATTCAGTACTTC
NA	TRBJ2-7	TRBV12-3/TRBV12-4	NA	CASSFAGLTYEQYF	TGTGCCAGCAGTTTCGCGGGACTGACCTACGAGCAGTACTTC
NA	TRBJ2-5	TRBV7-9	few	CASSWPTDGRETQYF	TGTGCCAGCAGCTGGCCCACGGACGGGCGCGAGACCCAGTACTTC
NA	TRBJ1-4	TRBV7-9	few	CASSPGSGGTNEKLFF	TGTGCCAGCAGCCCGGGGTCCGGAGGGACTAATGAAAAACTGTTTTTT
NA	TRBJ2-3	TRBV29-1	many	CSVVRGDWSDTQYF	TGCAGCGTTGTTAGGGGTGATTGGTCAGATACGCAGTATTTT
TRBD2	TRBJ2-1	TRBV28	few	CASRLPLADSYNEQFF	TGTGCCAGCAGACTGCCTCTAGCGGACTCCTACAATGAGCAGTTCTTC
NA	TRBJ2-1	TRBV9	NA	CASSVAGLATYNEQFF	TGTGCCAGCAGCGTAGCCGGTCTAGCGACCTACAATGAGCAGTTCTTC
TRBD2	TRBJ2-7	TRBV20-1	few	CSADRVGLAGGKSSYEQYF	TGCAGTGCGGACAGGGTGGGACTAGCGGGGGGGAAAAGCTCCTACGAGCAGTACTTC
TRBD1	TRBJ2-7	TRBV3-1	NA	CASRDRGSLKQYF	TGTGCCAGCCGTGACAGGGGCTCCCTCAAGCAGTACTTC
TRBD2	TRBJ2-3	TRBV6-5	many	CASSTTSGSGDTQYF	TGTGCCAGCAGCACGACAAGCGGGAGCGGTGATACGCAGTATTTT
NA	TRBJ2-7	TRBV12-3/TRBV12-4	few	CASSFPRGGTYEQYF	TGTGCCAGCAGTTTTCCCAGGGGGGGAACCTACGAGCAGTACTTC
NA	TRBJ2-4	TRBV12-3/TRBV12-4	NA	CASSLGTPFQYF	TGTGCCAGCAGTTTGGGGACTCCCTTTCAGTACTTC
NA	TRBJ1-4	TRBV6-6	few	CASQLTLTNEKLFF	TGTGCCAGCCAGCTTACCCTCACTAATGAAAAACTGTTTTTT
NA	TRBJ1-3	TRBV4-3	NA	CASSQSPKIAPTSGTVSGNTIYF	TGCGCCAGCAGCCAAAGTCCCAAGATAGCCCCGACCTCAGGGACCGTCTCTGGAAACACCATATATTTT
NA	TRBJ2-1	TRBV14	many	CASSQGFSSYNEQFF	TGTGCCAGCAGCCAAGGGTTTAGCTCCTACAATGAGCAGTTCTTC
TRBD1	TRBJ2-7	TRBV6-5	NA	CASSYATGVSYEQYF	TGTGCCAGCAGTTACGCGACAGGGGTCTCCTACGAGCAGTACTTC
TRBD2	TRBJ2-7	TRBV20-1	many	CSASTSGGHNYEQYF	TGCAGTGCTAGTACTAGCGGGGGACATAACTACGAGCAGTACTTC
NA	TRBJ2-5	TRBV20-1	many	CSARYPETQYF	TGCAGTGCTAGGTACCCGGAGACCCAGTACTTC
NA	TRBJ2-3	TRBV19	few	CASSSSGPDTQYF	TGTGCCAGTAGTAGTAGCGGTCCAGATACGCAGTATTTT
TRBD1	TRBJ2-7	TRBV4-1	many	CASSQAPGTGPHEQYF	TGCGCCAGCAGCCAAGCTCCCGGGACAGGGCCCCACGAGCAGTACTTC
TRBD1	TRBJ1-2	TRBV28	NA	CASSLTGDAGYTF	TGTGCCAGCAGTCTGACAGGGGATGCTGGCTACACCTTC
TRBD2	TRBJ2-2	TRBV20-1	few	CSASSRGLAVGLGGELFF	TGCAGTGCTAGTAGTAGGGGACTAGCGGTCGGTCTGGGCGGGGAGCTGTTTTTT
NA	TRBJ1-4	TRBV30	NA	CAWSEKLWTVKNEKLFF	TGTGCCTGGAGCGAGAAATTATGGACAGTAAAGAATGAAAAACTGTTTTTT
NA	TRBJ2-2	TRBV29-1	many	CSVMPHSPNTGELFF	TGCAGCGTGATGCCTCACAGCCCGAACACCGGGGAGCTGTTTTTT
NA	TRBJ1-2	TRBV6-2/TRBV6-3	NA	CASSYSIERNYGHTF	TGTGCCAGCAGTTACTCAATAGAACGAAACTATGGCCACACCTTC
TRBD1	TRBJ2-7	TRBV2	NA	CASSDMTGSEQYF	TGTGCCAGCAGTGACATGACAGGGAGCGAGCAGTACTTC
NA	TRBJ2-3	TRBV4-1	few	CASSQEVISSTDTQYF	TGCGCCAGCAGCCAAGAGGTGATCTCTAGCACAGATACGCAGTATTTT
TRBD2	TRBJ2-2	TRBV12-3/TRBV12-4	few	CASSLSGLPNTGELFF	TGTGCCAGCAGTTTATCGGGACTACCCAACACCGGGGAGCTGTTTTTT
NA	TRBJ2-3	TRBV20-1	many	CSAGEEMGGPSDTQYF	TGCAGTGCTGGAGAGGAGATGGGGGGGCCGTCAGATACGCAGTATTTT
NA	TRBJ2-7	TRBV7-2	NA	CDSSPRGGSYEQYF	TGTGACAGCAGCCCCCGAGGGGGCTCCTACGAGCAGTACTTC
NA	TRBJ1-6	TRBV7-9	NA	CASRSYNSPLHF	TGTGCCAGCAGATCGTATAATTCACCCCTCCACTTT
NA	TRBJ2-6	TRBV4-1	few	CASSQVTGFGSGANVLTF	TGCGCCAGCAGCCAAGTCACAGGGTTTGGATCTGGGGCCAACGTCCTGACTTTC
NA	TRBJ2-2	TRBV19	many	CASSPGTSGELFF	TGTGCCAGTAGTCCCGGGACCAGCGGGGAGCTGTTTTTT
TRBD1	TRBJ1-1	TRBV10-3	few	CAISDGTGKNTEAFF	TGTGCCATCAGTGATGGGACAGGGAAGAACACTGAAGCTTTCTTT
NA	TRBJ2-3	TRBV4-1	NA	CAGSPNSGDTQYF	TGCGCCGGCAGCCCTAACTCAGGGGATACGCAGTATTTT
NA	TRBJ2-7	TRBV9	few	CASSVSSSGLVHEQYF	TGTGCCAGCAGCGTAAGCTCGTCAGGTCTTGTCCACGAGCAGTACTTC
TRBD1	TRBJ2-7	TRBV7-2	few	CASSLGGTGGLAGHEIYEQYF	TGTGCCAGCAGCTTAGGAGGGACAGGGGGGCTAGCGGGCCATGAAATCTACGAGCAGTACTTC
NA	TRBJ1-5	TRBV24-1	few	CATSDWDSNQPQHF	TGTGCCACCAGTGATTGGGACAGCAATCAGCCCCAGCATTTT
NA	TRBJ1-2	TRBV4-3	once	CARRQDRTVNYGYTF	TGCGCCCGCCGCCAAGACCGGACAGTAAACTATGGCTACACCTTC
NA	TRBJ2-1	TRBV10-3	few	CAISESQGNEQFF	TGTGCCATCAGTGAGTCTCAGGGAAACGAGCAGTTCTTC
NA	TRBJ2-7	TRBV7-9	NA	CASRTETHEQYF	TGTGCCAGCAGGACAGAAACTCACGAGCAGTACTTC
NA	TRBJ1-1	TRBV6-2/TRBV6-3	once	CASSLLTTRNTEAFF	TGTGCCAGCAGTCTCCTGACGACTCGGAACACTGAAGCTTTCTTT
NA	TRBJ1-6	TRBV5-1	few	CASSARTEWDSPLHF	TGCGCCAGCAGCGCCCGGACGGAATGGGATTCACCCCTCCACTTT
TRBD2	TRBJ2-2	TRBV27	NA	CASSFSREIVSNTGELFF	TGTGCCAGCAGTTTCTCGCGGGAGATAGTCTCGAACACCGGGGAGCTGTTTTTT
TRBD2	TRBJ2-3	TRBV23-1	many	CASYRPSGRRADTQYF	TGCGCCAGCTATAGGCCTAGCGGGAGGCGGGCAGATACGCAGTATTTT
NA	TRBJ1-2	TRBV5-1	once	CASSFMTLFDGYTF	TGCGCCAGCAGCTTTATGACACTGTTTGATGGCTACACCTTC
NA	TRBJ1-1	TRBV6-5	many	CASSYSRQSEAFF	TGTGCCAGCAGTTACTCCAGGCAATCTGAAGCTTTCTTT
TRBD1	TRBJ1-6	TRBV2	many	CASSGDRGISPLHF	TGTGCCAGCAGTGGTGACAGGGGGATTTCACCCCTCCACTTT